This section outlines one T cell receptor (beta chain) sequence together with its context. The sample comes from a study of PD-L1 blockade in urothelial cancer. Study-level background: Blood was tested 3 weeks (second dose) and 6 weeks into treatment. Each blood sample yielded a median of about 140,000 T cells.

The investigators introduced synthetic TCR analog templates into each PCR as spikes. Assay used: immunoSEQ multiplex PCR; TCRdb lists only in-frame clones, some missing. The sample has 100,000 to 150,000 clones; 86% are singletons. Time point of the sample: peripheral blood 6 weeks after treatment start. The CDR3 is 15 residues long. With 2 bases clipped from V and 6 bases from J, the junction kept 7 bases outside the gene matches. Germline CDR1 is SGHRS and CDR2 is YFSETQ. This TCR was recovered from a man aged 50 to 59 with urothelial cancer. Source: PBMCs, taken around atezolizumab (anti-PD-L1) treatment. This sequence joins TRBV5-1 and TRBJ2-2; 7 nucleotides agree with TRBD1. CDR3 nucleotides: TGCGCCAGCAGCTTCGGACTCCAGGGGGCCGGGGAGCTGTTTTTT. Protein: CASSFGLQGAGELFF.